Listed here are 24 T cell receptor beta chains from one sample, sequenced in a study of chemoradiotherapy in HPV16-positive cancers (dated 2022 in TCRdb). Library creation used the immunoSEQ multiplex PCR assay. The source is immuneACCESS, and TCRdb retained only in-frame sequences with V and J called. Part of the clones is not carried over; for the studies checked, unresolved V genes explain less than half of this, and the remainder is unexplained. The sample table shows approximately 52,000 clones, and more than 75% are seen once. The ten largest account for 2.5% to 4% of the sample. This specimen consisted of blood, obtained from a patient who underwent chemoradiotherapy. Source of these receptors: a human donor with HPV-associated anogenital cancer.

By frequency in the sample, this clone is medium-sized (0.01 to 0.1%). This chain connects TRBV5-1 to TRBJ1-1, with 7 bases identical to TRBD1. This CDR3 region has 15 residues. Germline V gene lookup returns CDR1 SGHRS and CDR2 YFSETQ. V was clipped by 2 bases and J by 4 bases; unmatched bases: 8. CDR3 nucleotides: TGCGCCAGCAGCTTAGCTACAGGGGTTGGCACTGAAGCTTTCTTT. Translating it yields CASSLATGVGTEAFF.

The V call is TRBV5-1, the J call TRBJ2-1, with 7 bases lining up with TRBD2. Germline V gives CDR1 SGHRS, CDR2 YFSETQ. The trim removed 0 bases at V and 3 bases at J, leaving 6 bases unmatched. This CDR3 has 16 residues. The CDR3 DNA follows: TGCGCCAGCAGCTTGGTTGCTAGCGGCAACTACAATGAGCAGTTCTTC. Protein sequence: CASSLVASGNYNEQFF. Filled out from reference TRBV5-1 and TRBJ2-1, the complete variable domain reads KAGVTQTPRYLIKTRGQQVTLSCSPISGHRSVSWYQQTPGQGLQFLFEYFSETQRNKGNFPGRFSGRQFSNSRSEMNVSTLELGDSALYLCASSLVASGNYNEQFFGPGTRLTVL.

The V and J genes are TRBV25-1 and TRBJ2-7, with 7 nucleotides matching TRBD1. The CDR3 loop spans 14 amino acids. Germline CDR1 MGHDK, CDR2 SYGVNS. Germline trimming cut 5 bases from V and 4 bases from J; bases unmatched to any gene: 8. CDR3 region: CASSTGVSGYEQYF. The DNA of the CDR3 is TGTGCCAGCAGTACAGGGGTGAGTGGGTACGAGCAGTACTTC.

This chain uses TRBV18 with TRBJ1-5; unclear D gene. Germline CDR1 reads KGHSH; CDR2 reads LQKENI. The germline V and J ends were trimmed by 2 bases and 0 bases, with 11 bases remaining between them. This CDR3 comprises 16 residues. The CDR3 DNA reads TGTGCCAGCTCACCAGGAGGAGGAACTAGCAATCAGCCCCAGCATTTT. It specifies CASSPGGGTSNQPQHF.

V is TRBV19 and J is TRBJ2-1, with 7 bases matching TRBD2. This CDR3 is 17 amino acids long. Trimming cost V 3 bases and J 2 bases; bases outside gene matches: 10. Germline loops: CDR1 LNHDA, CDR2 SQIVND (reference sequence). The CDR3 loop reads CASSMAAGAGTYNEQFF. The DNA of the CDR3 is TGTGCCAGTAGTATGGCTGCGGGAGCCGGAACCTACAATGAGCAGTTCTTC. The whole variable domain, filled in from reference TRBV19 and TRBJ2-1, reads DGGITQSPKYLFRKEGQNVTLSCEQNLNHDAMYWYRQDPGQGLRLIYYSQIVNDFQKGDIAEGYSVSREKKESFPLTVTSAQKNPTAFYLCASSMAAGAGTYNEQFFGPGTRLTVL.

This chain joins TRBV30 and TRBJ2-7; the match to TRBD1 covers 10 bases. Germline loops: CDR1 GTSNPN, CDR2 SVGIG (reference sequence). The CDR3 contains 14 residues. V lost 2 bases and J lost 2; bases outside the gene matches: 3. The CDR3 nucleotides read TGTGCCTGGAGTCCCGGACAGGGGGCCTACGAGCAGTACTTC. This gives the protein CAWSPGQGAYEQYF.

The V call is TRBV5-6, the J call TRBJ2-7, with D perhaps being TRBD1 or TRBD2 (5 bases each). This CDR3 is 15 amino acids long. The germline V gene has CDR1 SGHDT and CDR2 YYEEEE. Trimming stripped 5 bases from V and 3 bases from J, with 18 bases between. Here the CDR3 reads CASRSYRDLLYEQYF. CDR3 bases: TGTGCCAGCAGATCATACCGGGACCTACTCTACGAGCAGTACTTC.

This clone was seen a single time. This chain joins TRBV30 and TRBJ2-2; D might be TRBD1 or TRBD2, each matching 5 bases. Trimming removed 3 bases at V and 4 bases at J, with 9 bases between. This CDR3 has 13 residues. From germline, CDR1 is GTSNPN and CDR2 SVGIG (reference sequence). CDR3 amino acids: CAWRRGSTGELFF. CDR3 in DNA: TGTGCCTGGAGGAGGGGAAGCACCGGGGAGCTGTTTTTT.

This rearrangement joins TRBV11-1 to TRBJ1-1; 8 positions agree with TRBD1. Germline V gene data show CDR1 as SGHAT and CDR2 as FQDESV (reference sequence). This CDR3 is built from 13 residues. V lost 11 bases, J lost 9 bases, and 14 bases stayed unmatched. The CDR3 DNA sequence: TGTGCCGTCCAGGGGGCGGCCGGGGGAAAAGCTTTCTTT. It specifies CAVQGAAGGKAFF.

This rearrangement joins TRBV6-4 to TRBJ2-2, with no clear D. Looked up from germline, CDR1 is MRHNA and CDR2 is SNTAGT. The CDR3 sequence is 12 residues long. V lost 4 bases and J lost 3, with 3 bases in between. The DNA of the CDR3 is TGTGCCAGCAGTGGCTACACCGGGGAGCTGTTTTTT. This translates into CASSGYTGELFF.

Worth noting for this clone: One end of the junction does not line up with germline, which may come from a read error. This chain links TRBV11-2 with TRBJ1-2; D unclear. The CDR3 totals 17 residues. The germline V gene encodes CDR1 SGHAT and CDR2 FQNNGV. CDR3 nucleotides: TGCGCCAGCAGCCTCAACCTCGAGGCGGGTCAGCCTAATGGCTACACCTTC. It yields the protein CASSLNLEAGQPNGYTF.

The CDR3 is CASIRQGADTEAFF. In nucleotides, the CDR3 is TGTGCCAGCATCAGACAGGGGGCGGACACTGAAGCTTTCTTT. The rearrangement links TRBV5-4 to TRBJ1-1; 10 bases match TRBD1. The CDR3 runs to 14 residues. The germline V gene encodes CDR1 SGHNT and CDR2 YYREEE (reference sequence). After removal of 6 bases from V and 3 bases from J, the junction contained 5 bases not matched to a gene.

J is TRBJ2-2 and V is TRBV18, with a tentative D call TRBD1 (6 bases). V was pared by 4 bases and J by 1 base, with 10 bases between. The CDR3 length is 15 residues. Looked up from germline, CDR1 is KGHSH and CDR2 is LQKENI. CDR3 region: CASSHPGENTGELFF. CDR3 nucleotides: TGTGCCAGCTCACACCCAGGGGAGAACACCGGGGAGCTGTTTTTT.

The chain recombines TRBV5-1 with TRBJ1-6; no firm D call. This CDR3 spans 13 amino acids. Germline-derived CDR1 and CDR2 are SGHRS and YFSETQ. Trimming cost V 1 base and J 10 bases, with 9 bases left between them. In nucleotides, the CDR3 is TGCGCCAGCAGCTTGAGTGAAGACTCACCCCTCCACTTT. It specifies CASSLSEDSPLHF.

CDR3 in DNA: TGTGCCAGTAGTATAGATACCTCGCCTCAGCCCCAGCATTTT. It translates to CASSIDTSPQPQHF. This rearrangement joins TRBV19 to TRBJ1-5, with D unresolved. CDR1 LNHDA and CDR2 SQIVND come from the germline V gene (reference sequence). Trimming took 0 bases from V and 6 from J, leaving 9 bases between them. This CDR3 is built from 14 residues.

V and J are TRBV4-3 and TRBJ1-6; 8 positions match TRBD1. Germline V gene sequence: CDR1 LGHNA, CDR2 YSLEER. This CDR3 has 15 amino acids. Trimming cost V 1 base and J 9 bases; bases outside gene matches: 5. The CDR3 reads CASSQGQGTISPLHF. CDR3 DNA: TGCGCCAGCAGCCAAGGACAGGGGACGATTTCACCCCTCCACTTT.

The V and J genes are TRBV10-2 and TRBJ2-3; 8 nucleotides align to TRBD1. With 9 bases clipped from V and 2 bases from J, the junction kept 10 bases outside the gene matches. The CDR3 loop spans 15 amino acids. The V gene's germline CDR1 is WSHSY and CDR2 SAAADI. The CDR3 reads CASIDRGRATDTQYF. CDR3 sequence (DNA): TGCGCCAGTATAGACAGGGGCCGAGCCACAGATACGCAGTATTTT.

The V call is TRBV23-1, the J call TRBJ2-3; D is perhaps TRBD1 or TRBD2 (5 bases each). TRBV23-1 is an ORF, and what it does is uncertain. The CDR3 extends over 13 amino acids. V shed 3 bases and J shed 11 bases, with 15 bases lying between them. The CDR3 DNA sequence: TGCGCCAGCAGTCAGAGGGACCTGCGTGGGCAGTATTTT. It encodes CASSQRDLRGQYF.

The CDR3, as DNA: TGTGCCAGCAGTGAAAGGACAGGGAGGGCTGGCTACACCTTC. Translation: CASSERTGRAGYTF. The rearrangement joins TRBV25-1 to TRBJ1-2, with 8 nucleotides matching TRBD1. The CDR3 runs to 14 residues. Unmatched junction bases numbered 6, after V lost 2 bases and J lost 7 bases. The germline gives CDR1 MGHDK, CDR2 SYGVNS.

This chain uses TRBV7-9 with TRBJ2-1, with 9 bases aligning to TRBD2. V gave up 6 bases and J gave up 2 bases; unmatched junction bases: 5. Germline CDR1 reads SEHNR; CDR2 reads FQNEAQ (reference sequence). This CDR3 has 15 amino acids. The CDR3: CASRRAGGPYNEQFF. As DNA, the CDR3 is TGTGCCAGCAGACGAGCGGGGGGACCCTACAATGAGCAGTTCTTC.

The V gene is TRBV7-2, the J gene TRBJ1-4, with 7 bases lining up with TRBD1. V shed 5 bases and J 6 bases; nucleotides not matched to a gene: 9. Looked up from germline, CDR1 is SGHTA and CDR2 is FQGNSA. CDR3 length: 15 residues. The CDR3 DNA reads TGTGCCAGCAGCGACCGACAGGGCGGACATGAAAAACTGTTTTTT. Encoded protein: CASSDRQGGHEKLFF. The variable domain in full, completed from reference TRBV7-2 and TRBJ1-4, reads GAGVSQSPSNKVTEKGKDVELRCDPISGHTALYWYRQSLGQGLEFLIYFQGNSAPDKSGLPSDRFSAERTGGSVSTLTIQRTQQEDSAVYLCASSDRQGGHEKLFFGSGTQLSVL.

The CDR3 reads CASSPQGGAGELFF. CDR3 in DNA: TGTGCCAGCAGTCCTCAGGGTGGCGCCGGGGAGCTGTTTTTT. The V call is TRBV6-5, the J call TRBJ2-2, with D maybe TRBD1 (5 bases). Trimming shortened V by 5 bases and J by 6 bases, and 13 bases separated the two germline ends. The CDR3 runs 14 residues. The V gene's germline CDR1 is MNHEY and CDR2 SVGAGI.

This clone was observed a single time. The V call is TRBV6-1, the J call TRBJ2-7; a weak D match, TRBD1 (6 bases). The CDR3 is made up of 12 amino acids. V lost 5 bases and J lost 6, with 11 bases in between. Germline CDR1 is MNHNS and CDR2 is SASEGT. CDR3 nucleotides: TGTGCCAGCAGTATCCGGGACATCGAGCAGTACTTC. Amino acids: CASSIRDIEQYF.

The chain joins TRBV9 to TRBJ2-5; a possible D gene is TRBD2 (6 bases). V lost 0 bases to trimming and J lost 3 bases, with 15 bases between them. Germline CDR1 and CDR2: SGDLS and YYNGEE. This CDR3 comprises 16 residues. DNA for the CDR3: TGTGCCAGCAGCGTAGACCACGGGGCGGGGAAAGAGACCCAGTACTTC. It codes for CASSVDHGAGKETQYF.